This record looks at one T cell receptor beta chain sequence and its context. In the study's own analysis: Quantification of nucleated cells was approximated via reference gene primer amplification. Method: immunoSEQ multiplex PCR; TCRdb's copy keeps in-frame clones and lacks some. That table furnishes V, J and clone size, whereas the DNA furnished D and trimming. The table includes 70,000 to 85,000 clones, 87% detected once. The sample is drawn from a study of blood T cell repertoires in COVID-19. In the study overall: Acute-phase and convalescent COVID-19 samples originated in the United States, Italy and Spain. From T cells, B-cell-depleted T cells, or PBMCs came the material, which was cDNA or gDNA.

Germline V gene sequence: CDR1 SGHAT, CDR2 FQNNGV. Trimming removed 4 bases from V and 7 bases from J; junction bases left unmatched: 3. There are 15 residues in the CDR3. The TCR originated in a woman in her fifties or sixties with active or convalescent COVID-19. V and J are TRBV11-2 and TRBJ2-1, with 14 bases fitting TRBD2. The sequenced material came from peripheral blood. In DNA form, the CDR3 reads TGTGCCAGCAGCTCGACTAGCGGGGGGGCTAATGAGCAGTTCTTC. Its protein product is CASSSTSGGANEQFF. Using reference TRBV11-2 and TRBJ2-1 for the parts outside the CDR3, the full variable domain is EAGVAQSPRYKIIEKRQSVAFWCNPISGHATLYWYQQILGQGPKLLIQFQNNGVVDDSQLPKDRFSAERLKGVDSTLKIQPAKLEDSAVYLCASSSTSGGANEQFFGPGTRLTVL.